This TCR beta chain was identified during a study of OX40 agonist ivuxolimab in advanced cancers. Germline V lookup: CDR1 SGHDN, CDR2 FVKESK. V was cut by 4 bases and J by 4 bases, with 16 bases left in between. The CDR3 length is 15 residues. Method: immunoSEQ multiplex PCR; TCRdb's copy keeps in-frame clones and lacks some. The sample includes about 80,000 clones, around 90% of them seen just once. This specimen was CD4+ or CD8+ T cells sorted from blood, taken in a trial of the OX40 agonist ivuxolimab. The source of this sequence is an adult with an advanced solid tumor such as melanoma, head and neck, liver or kidney cancer. This chain uses TRBV14 with TRBJ1-1; weak D call: TRBD1 (6 bases). The DNA of the CDR3 is TGTGCCAGCAGCCCCATGTCGGGGGCGCTCACTGAAGCTTTCTTT. Translating gives CASSPMSGALTEAFF.